This entry is about one T cell receptor beta chain. The antigen is not known. The protocol was immunoSEQ multiplex PCR, while the TCRdb copy is restricted to in-frame clones and leaves out a portion. The sample gives over 90,000 clones, almost 85% of which show up once; over 15% is in the top ten. The CDR3 spans 16 residues. V shed 4 bases, J shed 1 base, and the junction held 2 bases outside the gene matches. The germline CDR1 and CDR2 sequences are SSHAT and FNYEAQ (reference sequence). The data belong to a study of T cell responses to AZD1222 COVID-19 vaccine. Study-level points and caveats: Sampling that yielded the repertoires occurred only after the peak T cell response.

The chain links TRBV7-7 to TRBJ2-3, with 13 bases identical to TRBD2. The source is an adult in good health. The sequenced sample was peripheral blood, obtained on day 0 of AZD1222 vaccination. The CDR3: CASSSGTSGGTDTQYF. CDR3 DNA sequence: TGTGCCAGCAGCTCCGGGACTAGCGGGGGCACAGATACGCAGTATTTT.